This T cell receptor beta chain was identified in a study of blood T cell repertoires in COVID-19. Study summary: PBMCs, B-cell-depleted T cells, or T cells provided the cDNA or gDNA that made up the material.

V was pared by 8 bases and J by 4 bases, with 3 bases of the junction left unmatched. Germline CDR1 MDHEN, CDR2 SYDVKM. The length of the CDR3 is 12 residues. As originally analysed: Cell counts per sample came from amplifying reference gene primers. Here immunoSEQ multiplex PCR was the method, and the copy in TCRdb shows in-frame clones only, minus some. The DNA gave D and trimming, while V, J and clone size come from that table. The sample carries 65,000 to 80,000 clones, about 90% recorded once. The J gene is TRBJ1-2, the V gene TRBV28; TRBD1 aligns across 8 bases. Sequencing was carried out using peripheral blood. The clonotype was recovered from a man older than 75 in a cohort sampled during active COVID-19. CDR3 sequence (DNA): TGTGCCAGCCAGACAGGGGCCTATGGCTACACCTTC. This gives the protein CASQTGAYGYTF.